This paragraph reports one T cell receptor beta chain. The data are from a study of blood T cell repertoires in COVID-19. In the study overall: Specimens from acute and convalescent COVID-19 originated in the United States, Italy and Spain. Nucleic acid was either cDNA or gDNA, and it came from T cells, B-cell-depleted T cells, or PBMCs.

In the original analysis: Using reference gene primer amplification, nucleated cell counts were estimated. The table came from immunoSEQ multiplex PCR; TCRdb's copy has only in-frame clones and leaves some out. The DNA gave D and trimming, while V, J and clone size come from that table. Of roughly 160,000 clones listed, approximately 84% are singletons. The CDR3 is 16 residues long. Germline CDR1 SGHAT, CDR2 FQNNGV. V lost 1 base and J lost 1, with 14 bases in between. The chain employs TRBV11-2 and TRBJ2-7; a possible D gene is TRBD1 (5 bases). This TCR was sampled from a man in his 70s with active or convalescent COVID-19. Sample: peripheral blood. The CDR3 reads CASSLVVGARSYEQYF. As DNA, the CDR3 is TGTGCCAGCAGCTTAGTCGTAGGGGCGCGATCCTACGAGCAGTACTTC.